The 22 T cell receptor beta chains reported below all come from one sample, sequenced in a study of T cell responses to AZD1222 COVID-19 vaccine (dated by TCRdb to the early 2020s). Library method: the immunoSEQ multiplex PCR assay. This is the immuneACCESS table as TCRdb keeps it, with only in-frame sequences that have V and J called. A part of the clones is gone; compared with another copy, unresolved V genes explain less than half, and the rest is unexplained. This sample comprises around 130,000 clones, roughly 90% of them detected only once. Of the sample, 4% falls within the top ten clones. According to the study, the label for this sample's time point signals: about 28 days (+/-7) after the second vaccine dose. Sequenced here: peripheral blood, sampled 28 days after the second AZD1222 dose. The receptors originated from an adult who received the AZD1222 COVID-19 vaccine.

The chain uses TRBV6-5 and TRBJ1-5, with TRBD1 as a possible D gene (5 bases). Germline CDR1 reads MNHEY; CDR2 reads SVGAGI. The ends were cut back, 8 bases at V and 0 bases at J, with 11 bases in the middle. The CDR3 totals 14 residues. In DNA form, the CDR3 reads TGTGCCAGCGGGTACAGGAGTAGCAATCAGCCCCAGCATTTT. This translates into CASGYRSSNQPQHF.

This rearrangement joins TRBV7-2 to TRBJ2-7, with 8 bases fitting TRBD2. The germline CDR1 and CDR2 sequences are SGHTA and FQGNSA. CDR3 length: 15 amino acids. V dropped 1 base and J dropped 2; count of bases not matched to a gene: 4. The CDR3 DNA is TGTGCCAGCAGCTTAGACGGCGGGGGGCCCTACGAGCAGTACTTC. Translating gives CASSLDGGGPYEQYF. Using reference TRBV7-2 and TRBJ2-7 for the parts outside the CDR3, the full variable domain is GAGVSQSPSNKVTEKGKDVELRCDPISGHTALYWYRQSLGQGLEFLIYFQGNSAPDKSGLPSDRFSAERTGGSVSTLTIQRTQQEDSAVYLCASSLDGGGPYEQYFGPGTRLTVT.

This clone was recorded once. This rearrangement joins TRBV27 to TRBJ2-1; 9 positions match TRBD1. V lost 5 bases and J lost 8; bases outside the gene matches: 10. The CDR3 contains 15 residues. Germline V gene lookup returns CDR1 MNHEY and CDR2 SMNVEV (reference sequence). CDR3 sequence (DNA): TGTGCCAGCAGTCCGACAGGGGGGAGGCCCGATGAGCAGTTCTTC. Translated: CASSPTGGRPDEQFF.

The genes are TRBV7-8 and TRBJ1-5; D unresolved. CDR1 is SGHVS and CDR2 is FQNEAQ in the germline V gene. The CDR3 sequence is 14 residues long. The V end was cut by 3 bases, the J end by 7 bases, with 13 bases between. The CDR3 here is CASSFDRIGQPQHF. As DNA, the CDR3 is TGTGCCAGCAGCTTCGACCGAATCGGGCAGCCCCAGCATTTT.

The V call is TRBV6-5, the J call TRBJ1-2; D might be TRBD1 (6 bases). The germline V gene encodes CDR1 MNHEY and CDR2 SVGAGI. With 10 bases removed from V and 8 bases from J, the gap between germline ends came to 23 bases. The CDR3 contains 14 residues. The CDR3 DNA is TGTGCCACCGGAACATTGGGGGCTCTGGGCGGCTACACCTTC. Translating it yields CATGTLGALGGYTF.

Only a few counts were recorded for this clone. This sequence joins TRBV12-3 or TRBV12-4 and TRBJ1-3, with a weak D call TRBD1 (5 bases). The CDR3 is 13 residues long. The V end was cut by 6 bases, the J end by 4 bases, with 10 bases between. The CDR3 loop reads CASSGGAGNTIYF. CDR3 DNA: TGTGCCAGCAGCGGAGGGGCCGGAAACACCATATATTTT.

This chain joins TRBV9 and TRBJ2-7; TRBD2 matches at 9 bases. The germline V gene has CDR1 SGDLS and CDR2 YYNGEE. This CDR3 has 16 residues. Germline trimming cut 3 bases from V and 0 bases from J; bases unmatched to any gene: 7. CDR3 nucleotides: TGTGCCAGCAGCGCATATAGCGGGAGTGGCTCCTACGAGCAGTACTTC. Translation: CASSAYSGSGSYEQYF.

The chain links TRBV19 to TRBJ2-2, with TRBD1 as a possible D gene (6 bases). Germline values: CDR1 LNHDA, CDR2 SQIVND (reference sequence). Between the trimmed V and J ends, which lost 5 bases and 7 bases, there was a span of 8 bases. The CDR3 spans 12 residues. CDR3 in amino acids: CASSWGRGELFF. Here the CDR3 DNA reads TGTGCCAGTAGTTGGGGGCGCGGGGAGCTGTTTTTT.

This clone showed up just a few times. CDR3 sequence (DNA): TGTGCCAGTAGTCCCCCCCGGGACAGGGGCGAGCAGTACTTC. The encoded protein is CASSPPRDRGEQYF. The V gene is TRBV19, the J gene TRBJ2-7; 10 bases are shared with TRBD1. The CDR3 has 14 amino acids. CDR1 and CDR2 from the germline V gene are LNHDA and SQIVND (reference sequence). J gave up 6 bases and V 5 bases, and 7 bases lay outside the gene matches.

This rearrangement joins TRBV15 to TRBJ1-2, with 10 bases that match TRBD1. This CDR3 is 16 amino acids long. Germline values: CDR1 LNHNV, CDR2 YYDKDF (reference sequence). V lost 0 bases, J lost 3 bases, and 4 bases stayed unmatched. The DNA of the CDR3 is TGTGCCACCAGCAGAGATCCGACAGGGGGCGACTATGGCTACACCTTC. Translating gives CATSRDPTGGDYGYTF.

The J gene is TRBJ2-3, the V gene TRBV29-1; D not resolved. This CDR3 is built from 13 residues. V shed 3 bases and J shed 2 bases, with 9 bases lying between them. Per the germline V gene, CDR1 is SQVTM and CDR2 is ANQGSEA. The CDR3 nucleotides read TGCAGCGTTGACGGGCAGTACACAGATACGCAGTATTTT. Encoded protein: CSVDGQYTDTQYF.

This chain joins TRBV27 and TRBJ1-4; no definite D call. V shed 6 bases and J shed 5 bases, with 10 bases lying between them. Germline V gives CDR1 MNHEY, CDR2 SMNVEV (reference sequence). The CDR3 spans 13 residues. CDR3: CASSPRNNEKLFF. The CDR3 coding sequence is TGTGCCAGCAGCCCTAGGAACAATGAAAAACTGTTTTTT. Together with reference TRBV27 and TRBJ1-4, the CDR3 gives the full variable domain: EAQVTQNPRYLITVTGKKLTVTCSQNMNHEYMSWYRQDPGLGLRQIYYSMNVEVTDKGDVPEGYKVSRKEKRNFPLILESPSPNQTSLYFCASSPRNNEKLFFGSGTQLSVL.

The J gene is TRBJ2-7, the V gene TRBV5-1; no clear D. The CDR3 has 13 amino acids. The V and J ends lost 0 bases and 7 bases respectively, with 11 bases between them. The germline CDR1 and CDR2 sequences are SGHRS and YFSETQ. CDR3 protein: CASSLEGAGEQYF. Written as DNA, the CDR3 is TGCGCCAGCAGCTTGGAAGGAGCTGGGGAGCAGTACTTC. Full variable domain (missing parts from reference TRBV5-1 and TRBJ2-7): KAGVTQTPRYLIKTRGQQVTLSCSPISGHRSVSWYQQTPGQGLQFLFEYFSETQRNKGNFPGRFSGRQFSNSRSEMNVSTLELGDSALYLCASSLEGAGEQYFGPGTRLTVT.

The chain combines TRBV24-1 with TRBJ2-1; TRBD1 aligns across 8 bases. The V segment lost 4 bases and the J segment 2 bases; nucleotides outside the gene matches: 9. Germline V gene sequence: CDR1 KGHDR, CDR2 SFDVKD. This CDR3 comprises 17 residues. The CDR3 sequence: CATSDLGDRGTYNEQFF. CDR3 DNA: TGTGCCACCAGTGACTTGGGCGACAGGGGAACCTACAATGAGCAGTTCTTC.

This chain links TRBV6-2 or TRBV6-3 with TRBJ2-5, with D tentatively TRBD2 (6 bases). Looked up from germline, CDR1 is MNHEY and CDR2 is SVGEGT. This CDR3 is built from 15 residues. V was trimmed by 5 bases and J by 5 bases, leaving 18 bases between them. The CDR3 protein is CASSTMSGLRETQYF. The CDR3 nucleotides are TGTGCCAGCAGTACAATGAGCGGGCTGCGGGAGACCCAGTACTTC.

The chain employs TRBV7-2 and TRBJ2-2, with a weak D call TRBD1 (6 bases). Germline CDR1 reads SGHTA; CDR2 reads FQGNSA. This CDR3 has 15 residues. Deletions cut 1 base from V and 5 bases from J, with 11 bases between. CDR3 protein: CASSLDTGRTGELFF. CDR3 DNA: TGTGCCAGCAGCTTAGATACAGGGCGGACCGGGGAGCTGTTTTTT.

This clone was detected only once. The V and J genes are TRBV7-2 and TRBJ2-5; D unresolved. CDR1 is SGHTA and CDR2 is FQGNSA in the germline V gene. V was trimmed by 5 bases and J by 1 base, leaving 14 bases between them. The CDR3 length is 15 residues. The CDR3 DNA reads TGTGCCAGCAGCCCTGGAAGGCGCCTCCAAGAGACCCAGTACTTC. Amino acids: CASSPGRRLQETQYF. The complete variable domain, with remaining parts taken from reference TRBV7-2 and TRBJ2-5, reads GAGVSQSPSNKVTEKGKDVELRCDPISGHTALYWYRQSLGQGLEFLIYFQGNSAPDKSGLPSDRFSAERTGGSVSTLTIQRTQQEDSAVYLCASSPGRRLQETQYFGPGTRLLVL.

The chain employs TRBV7-9 and TRBJ1-2, with D possibly being TRBD1 (6 bases). The length of the CDR3 is 18 residues. V lost 1 base and J lost 1, with 19 bases in between. Germline V gene lookup returns CDR1 SEHNR and CDR2 FQNEAQ (reference sequence). CDR3 DNA: TGTGCCAGCAGCTTAGGCGGGGCAGGGGAGGTGATTAACTATGGCTACACCTTC. Protein: CASSLGGAGEVINYGYTF. Drawing the rest from reference TRBV7-9 and TRBJ1-2, the complete variable domain is DTGVSQNPRHKITKRGQNVTFRCDPISEHNRLYWYRQTLGQGPEFLTYFQNEAQLEKSRLLSDRFSAERPKGSFSTLEIQRTEQGDSAMYLCASSLGGAGEVINYGYTFGSGTRLTVV.

This clone was counted once. The rearrangement uses TRBV27 and TRBJ1-4; no clear D. Germline V CDR1 and CDR2: MNHEY, SMNVEV (reference sequence). Trimming took 5 bases from V and 1 from J, leaving 11 bases between them. There are 15 residues in the CDR3. DNA of the CDR3: TGTGCCAGCAGTCCGGCGAAAGGAACTAATGAAAAACTGTTTTTT. Its protein is CASSPAKGTNEKLFF.

This clone was seen just once. Written as DNA, the CDR3 is TGTGCCAGCCGGCTCTCGGGTGACACCGGGGAGCTGTTTTTT. Residues: CASRLSGDTGELFF. The J gene is TRBJ2-2, the V gene TRBV4-2; D is undetermined. The germline CDR1 and CDR2 sequences are LGHNA and YNFKEQ. This CDR3 is built from 14 residues. V was clipped by 8 bases and J by 3 bases, with 13 bases between them.

This clone was observed a single time. The chain couples TRBV7-9 to TRBJ2-5, with D possibly TRBD2 on 5 matching bases. CDR1 and CDR2 from the germline V gene are SEHNR and FQNEAQ (reference sequence). V gave up 3 bases and J gave up 4 bases, with 9 bases separating them. The CDR3 spans 13 residues. The CDR3 spells CASSFRGGETQYF. The CDR3 nucleotides are TGTGCCAGCAGCTTTCGGGGTGGAGAGACCCAGTACTTC.

The genes are TRBV7-8 and TRBJ1-6; 9 bases are a match to TRBD1. Trimming at V came to 5 bases and at J to 9 bases, leaving 5 bases not matched to a gene. From germline, CDR1 is SGHVS and CDR2 FQNEAQ. The CDR3 is 14 residues long. The CDR3 reads CASSPPGQGSPLHF. The CDR3 coding sequence is TGTGCCAGCAGCCCGCCGGGACAGGGTTCACCCCTCCACTTT. Complete variable domain (other parts from reference TRBV7-8 and TRBJ1-6): GAGVSQSPRYKVAKRGQDVALRCDPISGHVSLFWYQQALGQGPEFLTYFQNEAQLDKSGLPSDRFFAERPEGSVSTLKIQRTQQEDSAVYLCASSPPGQGSPLHFGNGTRLTVT.